The following is a T cell receptor (beta chain) sequence with its context. The data originate from a study of cytomegalovirus exposure and HLA in healthy donors. The PCR made use of 60 Vbeta and 13 Jbeta primers. Some clones are missing from TCRdb's copy, which holds only in-frame ones; the method was immunoSEQ multiplex PCR. The repertoire table contains about 51,000 clones. The CDR3 loop spans 16 amino acids. V trimming: 0 bases; J trimming: 6 bases; junction bases outside the gene matches: 9. Germline-derived CDR1 and CDR2 are MNHNY and SVGAGI (reference sequence). This rearrangement joins TRBV6-6 to TRBJ1-2; TRBD1 matches 8 bases. Sequenced: PBMCs. The receptor's source is a female donor in good health and CMV-seronegative. The DNA of the CDR3 is TGTGCCAGCAGTTACTCAAGGACAGGGAATATTGATGGCTACACCTTC. Translated, it gives CASSYSRTGNIDGYTF.